Given below is one T cell receptor beta chain in context. Its antigen is still unknown. This specimen belongs to a study of Graves' ophthalmopathy and Graves' hyperthyroidism. Whole-study findings and limits: Blood repertoires reportedly contained most expanded thyroid clonotypes above 0.001 frequency.

The authors amplified TCR beta CDR3 regions from RNA transcripts. After a first-round RT-PCR with HTBI primers, a second-round multiplex PCR was run. TCRdb fed the multiplex PCR reads into MiXCR, producing one record per CDR3 protein. This table holds 650,000 to 900,000 distinct CDR3 sequences, 40% found once. V shed 8 bases and J shed 8 bases, with 15 bases lying between them. The germline V gene has CDR1 SNHLY and CDR2 FYNNEI. This CDR3 has 13 amino acids. The chain is built from TRBV2 and TRBJ1-4, with D tentatively TRBD1 (6 bases). This clonotype originated in an adult man with Graves' ophthalmopathy. Sequencing was carried out using peripheral blood. The CDR3: CASAGGPGEKLFF. CDR3 coding DNA: TGTGCCAGCGCCGGGGGGCCTGGGGAAAAACTGTTTTTT.